The rows below give T cell receptor beta chains drawn from one sample of a study of beta chain features in type 1 diabetes. Profiling relied on immunoSEQ multiplex PCR, and the TCRdb table lists in-frame clones only, not all of them. The table includes around 710,000 clones, about an eighth detected once. What was sequenced was naive CD4+ T cells from blood. The source of these receptors is a man under 40 with type 1 diabetes. CDR3s include the opening cysteine and the closing phenylalanine or tryptophan. Fields, in order: clone size, D gene, V gene, J gene, CDR3 length, CDR3 DNA, CDR3 protein. A D gene is named only where the DNA matches it firmly. Expanded clones get a size class; other rows say once, few or many, or leave the size out.

abundance: .
d_gene: TRBD1
v_gene: TRBV7-2
j_gene: TRBJ2-3
len: 15
CDR3nt: TGTGCCAGCAGCCCCCGGCAGGGGGCGACAGATACGCAGTATTTT
CDR3aa: CASSPRQGATDTQYF

abundance: few
d_gene: .
v_gene: TRBV18
j_gene: TRBJ2-5
len: 14
CDR3nt: TGTGCCAGCTCACCACCGGCGCCCCAAGAGACCCAGTACTTC
CDR3aa: CASSPPAPQETQYF

abundance: .
d_gene: TRBD1
v_gene: TRBV2
j_gene: TRBJ2-3
len: 16
CDR3nt: TGTGCCAGCAGCTCCGACCAGGGGGCGCTCCCAGATACGCAGTATTTT
CDR3aa: CASSSDQGALPDTQYF

abundance: few
d_gene: .
v_gene: TRBV4-1
j_gene: TRBJ1-3
len: 16
CDR3nt: TGCGCCAGCAGCCAACCCTCCCAGACGCCTGGAAACACCATATATTTT
CDR3aa: CASSQPSQTPGNTIYF

abundance: few
d_gene: .
v_gene: TRBV13
j_gene: TRBJ2-7
len: 13
CDR3nt: TGTGCCAGCCGTTTGCGGTCTACCTACGAGCAGTACTTC
CDR3aa: CASRLRSTYEQYF

abundance: .
d_gene: TRBD2
v_gene: TRBV23-1
j_gene: TRBJ2-1
len: 21
CDR3nt: TGCGCCAGCAGTCACCTCCCGGGAGGGGCGGGGGGCCGAAGCTCCTACAATGAGCAGTTCTTC
CDR3aa: CASSHLPGGAGGRSSYNEQFF

abundance: .
d_gene: .
v_gene: TRBV7-9
j_gene: TRBJ1-5
len: 13
CDR3nt: TGTGCCAGCAGCCCGGACGGCCATCAGCCCCAGCATTTT
CDR3aa: CASSPDGHQPQHF

abundance: few
d_gene: TRBD2
v_gene: TRBV4-2
j_gene: TRBJ2-2
len: 16
CDR3nt: TGTGCCAGCAGCCAAGGCGGACTAGCCAGCACCGGGGAGCTGTTTTTT
CDR3aa: CASSQGGLASTGELFF

abundance: .
d_gene: TRBD2
v_gene: TRBV10-3
j_gene: TRBJ2-1
len: 15
CDR3nt: TGTGCCATCAGTGGTACTGGGAGCGGGGGCGTTGAGCAGTTCTTC
CDR3aa: CAISGTGSGGVEQFF

abundance: .
d_gene: .
v_gene: TRBV27
j_gene: TRBJ1-5
len: 14
CDR3nt: TGTGCCAGCAGTTTCTCCGGGCCTAATCAGCCCCAGCATTTT
CDR3aa: CASSFSGPNQPQHF

abundance: .
d_gene: .
v_gene: TRBV27
j_gene: TRBJ1-1
len: 14
CDR3nt: TGTGCCACCAGTTTGAGTATGTTGAACACTGAAGCTTTCTTT
CDR3aa: CATSLSMLNTEAFF

abundance: .
d_gene: .
v_gene: TRBV6-5
j_gene: TRBJ2-2
len: 16
CDR3nt: TGTGCCAGCAGTTACTCGACGGGGCTTGACACCGGGGAGCTGTTTTTT
CDR3aa: CASSYSTGLDTGELFF

abundance: few
d_gene: TRBD1
v_gene: TRBV9
j_gene: TRBJ1-2
len: 14
CDR3nt: TGTGCCAGCAGCCCGACAGGGGAGATCTATGGCTACACCTTC
CDR3aa: CASSPTGEIYGYTF

abundance: .
d_gene: TRBD1
v_gene: TRBV7-7
j_gene: TRBJ2-1
len: 15
CDR3nt: TGTGCCAGCAGCACGGACAGGGGTCCCTACAATGAGCAGTTCTTC
CDR3aa: CASSTDRGPYNEQFF

abundance: few
d_gene: TRBD1
v_gene: TRBV9
j_gene: TRBJ1-3
len: 14
CDR3nt: TGTGCCAGCAGCGACTACAGGGGTGGAAACACCATATATTTT
CDR3aa: CASSDYRGGNTIYF

abundance: few
d_gene: TRBD1
v_gene: TRBV9
j_gene: TRBJ1-4
len: 14
CDR3nt: TGTGCCAGCAGCGGAGGACAGGGGGAAGAAAAACTGTTTTTT
CDR3aa: CASSGGQGEEKLFF

abundance: .
d_gene: .
v_gene: TRBV7-9
j_gene: TRBJ1-4
len: 16
CDR3nt: TGTGCCAGCAGCTTGAGCCTGGGACGGATAAATGAAAAACTGTTTTTT
CDR3aa: CASSLSLGRINEKLFF

abundance: .
d_gene: .
v_gene: TRBV5-8
j_gene: TRBJ1-3
len: 17
CDR3nt: TGTGCCAGCAGCATAGCCGGGACGCCGAGCTCTGGAAACACCATATATTTT
CDR3aa: CASSIAGTPSSGNTIYF

abundance: few
d_gene: .
v_gene: TRBV30
j_gene: TRBJ2-5
len: 11
CDR3nt: TGTGCCTGGAGTCTGGCGGAGACCCAGTACTTC
CDR3aa: CAWSLAETQYF

abundance: .
d_gene: .
v_gene: TRBV30
j_gene: TRBJ2-6
len: 12
CDR3nt: TGTGCCCGATCAGGTGGGGCCAACGTCCTGACTTTC
CDR3aa: CARSGGANVLTF

abundance: few
d_gene: .
v_gene: TRBV7-2
j_gene: TRBJ1-3
len: 16
CDR3nt: TGTGCCAGCAGGCTCACGACCGATCACTCTGGAAACACCATATATTTT
CDR3aa: CASRLTTDHSGNTIYF

abundance: few
d_gene: .
v_gene: TRBV27
j_gene: TRBJ1-1
len: 16
CDR3nt: TGTGCCAGCAGTTTATCAACGGACGGCTGGAACACTGAAGCTTTCTTT
CDR3aa: CASSLSTDGWNTEAFF

abundance: few
d_gene: TRBD1
v_gene: TRBV29-1
j_gene: TRBJ1-1
len: 14
CDR3nt: TGCAGCGTGCGGGGACAGCGGATGAACACTGAAGCTTTCTTT
CDR3aa: CSVRGQRMNTEAFF

abundance: .
d_gene: .
v_gene: TRBV6-1
j_gene: TRBJ2-3
len: 15
CDR3nt: TGTGCCAGCAGACGGACAGCCTCTAGCACAGATACGCAGTATTTT
CDR3aa: CASRRTASSTDTQYF

abundance: .
d_gene: .
v_gene: TRBV14
j_gene: TRBJ1-6
len: 12
CDR3nt: TGTGCCAGCAGCCGGGACGATTCACCCCTCCACTTT
CDR3aa: CASSRDDSPLHF

abundance: few
d_gene: .
v_gene: TRBV7-3
j_gene: TRBJ2-1
len: 14
CDR3nt: TGTGCCAGCAGCTTACAATTACCTCCCGATGAGCAGTTCTTC
CDR3aa: CASSLQLPPDEQFF

abundance: .
d_gene: .
v_gene: TRBV9
j_gene: TRBJ2-1
len: 15
CDR3nt: TGTGCCAGCAGCGTAGAGGGTCAATCCTACAATGAGCAGTTCTTC
CDR3aa: CASSVEGQSYNEQFF

abundance: .
d_gene: TRBD2
v_gene: TRBV7-9
j_gene: TRBJ2-5
len: 16
CDR3nt: TGTGCCAGCAGCTCTGGACTAGCGGGAGATCAAGAGACCCAGTACTTC
CDR3aa: CASSSGLAGDQETQYF

abundance: .
d_gene: .
v_gene: TRBV30
j_gene: TRBJ1-5
len: 12
CDR3nt: TGTGCCTGGAGTGTGGGGGGTCAGCCCCAGCATTTT
CDR3aa: CAWSVGGQPQHF

abundance: few
d_gene: TRBD1
v_gene: TRBV29-1
j_gene: TRBJ1-2
len: 14
CDR3nt: TGCAGCGTTGAAGGGGAGGGACAGCACTATGGCTACACCTTC
CDR3aa: CSVEGEGQHYGYTF

abundance: few
d_gene: .
v_gene: TRBV9
j_gene: TRBJ1-6
len: 14
CDR3nt: TGTGCCAGCAGCGTAAGGTCAGACGATTCACCCCTCCACTTT
CDR3aa: CASSVRSDDSPLHF

abundance: .
d_gene: TRBD1
v_gene: TRBV4-3
j_gene: TRBJ1-2
len: 14
CDR3nt: TGCGCCAGCAGCCCCGGAGAGGGGGCGGCTGGCTACACCTTC
CDR3aa: CASSPGEGAAGYTF

abundance: .
d_gene: .
v_gene: TRBV14
j_gene: TRBJ2-3
len: 15
CDR3nt: TGTGCCAGCAGCTTCCTGGGTCGTAGCACAGATACGCAGTATTTT
CDR3aa: CASSFLGRSTDTQYF

abundance: few
d_gene: TRBD1
v_gene: TRBV7-2
j_gene: TRBJ2-7
len: 16
CDR3nt: TGTGCCAGCAGCGTCAACCGGGACAGGGGGCCTTACGAGCAGTACTTC
CDR3aa: CASSVNRDRGPYEQYF

abundance: .
d_gene: TRBD2
v_gene: TRBV2
j_gene: TRBJ2-7
len: 14
CDR3nt: TGTGCCAGCGGACTACGCGGGGGAAGCTACGAGCAGTACTTC
CDR3aa: CASGLRGGSYEQYF

abundance: .
d_gene: .
v_gene: TRBV5-1
j_gene: TRBJ2-1
len: 16
CDR3nt: TGCGCCAGCAGCCCGTATACAGGGGACTCGGGGAATGAGCAGTTCTTC
CDR3aa: CASSPYTGDSGNEQFF

abundance: .
d_gene: .
v_gene: TRBV5-4
j_gene: TRBJ2-6
len: 15
CDR3nt: TGTGCCAGCAGCTTGGGTGGTACCGGGGCCAACGTCCTGACTTTC
CDR3aa: CASSLGGTGANVLTF